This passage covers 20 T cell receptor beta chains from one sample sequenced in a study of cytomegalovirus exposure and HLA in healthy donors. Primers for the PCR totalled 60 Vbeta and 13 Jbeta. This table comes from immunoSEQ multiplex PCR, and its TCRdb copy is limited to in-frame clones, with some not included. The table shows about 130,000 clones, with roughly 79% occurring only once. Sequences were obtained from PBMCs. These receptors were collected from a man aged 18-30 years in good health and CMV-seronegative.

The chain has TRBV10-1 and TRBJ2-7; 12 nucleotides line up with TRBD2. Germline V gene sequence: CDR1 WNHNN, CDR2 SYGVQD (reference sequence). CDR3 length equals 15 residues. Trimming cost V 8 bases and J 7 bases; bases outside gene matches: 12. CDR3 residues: CASHSLAGGPWEQYF. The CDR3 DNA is TGCGCCAGCCATTCTCTAGCGGGGGGGCCCTGGGAGCAGTACTTC.

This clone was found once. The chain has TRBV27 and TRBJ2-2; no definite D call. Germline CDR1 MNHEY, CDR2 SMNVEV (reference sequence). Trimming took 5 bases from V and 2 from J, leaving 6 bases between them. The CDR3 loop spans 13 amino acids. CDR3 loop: CASSLLNTGELFF. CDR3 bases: TGTGCCAGCAGTCTACTAAACACCGGGGAGCTGTTTTTT.

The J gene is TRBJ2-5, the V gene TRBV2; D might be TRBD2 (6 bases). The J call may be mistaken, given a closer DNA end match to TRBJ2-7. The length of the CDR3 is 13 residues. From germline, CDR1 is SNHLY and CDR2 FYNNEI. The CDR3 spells CASPGTPIDEQYF. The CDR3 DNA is TGTGCCAGTCCCGGGACTCCCATCGACGAGCAGTACTTC.

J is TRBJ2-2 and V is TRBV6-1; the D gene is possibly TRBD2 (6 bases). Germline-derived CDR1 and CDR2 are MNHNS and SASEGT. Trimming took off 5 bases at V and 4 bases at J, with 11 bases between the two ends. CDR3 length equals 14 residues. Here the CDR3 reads CASSPGGGTGELFF. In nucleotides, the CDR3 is TGTGCCAGCAGTCCCGGGGGAGGCACCGGGGAGCTGTTTTTT.

The CDR3 coding sequence is TGTGCCTGGAGTCGGGGGGTGGAGAACACTGAAGCTTTCTTT. Its protein product is CAWSRGVENTEAFF. This sequence joins TRBV30 and TRBJ1-1, with D possibly TRBD1 on 5 matching bases. The CDR3 runs to 14 residues. V was cut by 2 bases and J by 1 base, with 11 bases left in between. Germline V lookup: CDR1 GTSNPN, CDR2 SVGIG (reference sequence).

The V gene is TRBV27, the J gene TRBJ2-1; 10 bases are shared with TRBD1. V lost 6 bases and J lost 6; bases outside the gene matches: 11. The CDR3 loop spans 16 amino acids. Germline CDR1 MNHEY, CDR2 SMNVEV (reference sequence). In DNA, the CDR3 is TGTGCCAGCAGAATATCCGGGACAGGGGTTGGCAATGAGCAGTTCTTC. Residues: CASRISGTGVGNEQFF.

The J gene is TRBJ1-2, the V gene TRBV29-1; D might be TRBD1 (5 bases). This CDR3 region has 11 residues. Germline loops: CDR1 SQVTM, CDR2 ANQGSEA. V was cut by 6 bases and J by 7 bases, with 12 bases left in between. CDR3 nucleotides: TGCAGCGTCTCAGCGGGGGTTGGCTACACCTTC. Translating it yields CSVSAGVGYTF.

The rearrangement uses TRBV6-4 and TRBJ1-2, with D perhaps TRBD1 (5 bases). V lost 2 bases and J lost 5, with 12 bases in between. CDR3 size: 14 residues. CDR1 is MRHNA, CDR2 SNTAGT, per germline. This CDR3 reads CASSDGTGGYGYTF. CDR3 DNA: TGTGCCAGCAGTGACGGGACTGGGGGATATGGCTACACCTTC.

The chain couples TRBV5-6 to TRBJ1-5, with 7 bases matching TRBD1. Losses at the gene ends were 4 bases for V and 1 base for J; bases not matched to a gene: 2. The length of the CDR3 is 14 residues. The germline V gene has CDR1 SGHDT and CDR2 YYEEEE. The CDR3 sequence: CASSRGQSNQPQHF. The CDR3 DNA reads TGTGCCAGCAGCCGGGGACAGAGCAATCAGCCCCAGCATTTT.

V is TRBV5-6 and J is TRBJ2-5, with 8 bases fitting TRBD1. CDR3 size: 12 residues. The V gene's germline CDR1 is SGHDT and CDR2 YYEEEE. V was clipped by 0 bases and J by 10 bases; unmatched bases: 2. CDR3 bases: TGTGCCAGCAGCTTGGGGACAGGGAACCAGTACTTC. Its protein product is CASSLGTGNQYF.

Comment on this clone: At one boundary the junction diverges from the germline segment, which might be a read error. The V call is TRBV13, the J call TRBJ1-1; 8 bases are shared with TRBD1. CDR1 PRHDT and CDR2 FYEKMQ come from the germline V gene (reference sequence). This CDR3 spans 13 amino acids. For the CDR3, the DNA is TGTGCCAGCAGCTTAGGCCAGCCCCGGGGACAGGATTTT. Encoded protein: CASSLGQPRGQDF.

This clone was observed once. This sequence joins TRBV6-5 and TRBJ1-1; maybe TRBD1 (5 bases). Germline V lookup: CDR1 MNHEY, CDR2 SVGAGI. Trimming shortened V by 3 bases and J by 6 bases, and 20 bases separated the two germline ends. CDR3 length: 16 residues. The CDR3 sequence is CASSYRGGNGNSEAFF. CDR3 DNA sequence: TGTGCCAGCAGTTATCGGGGGGGGAACGGTAATTCTGAAGCTTTCTTT.

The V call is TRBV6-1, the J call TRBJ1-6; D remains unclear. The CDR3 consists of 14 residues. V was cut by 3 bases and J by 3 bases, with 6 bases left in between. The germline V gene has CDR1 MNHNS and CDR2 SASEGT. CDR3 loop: CASSDMSYNSPLHF. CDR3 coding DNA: TGTGCCAGCAGTGATATGAGCTATAATTCACCCCTCCACTTT.

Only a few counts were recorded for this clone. The CDR3 spells CASSFEGAGYNEQFF. The CDR3, as DNA: TGTGCCAGCAGTTTTGAGGGCGCCGGGTACAATGAGCAGTTCTTC. The V call is TRBV28, the J call TRBJ2-1; the D gene is possibly TRBD2 (5 bases). The CDR3 contains 15 residues. V was trimmed by 3 bases and J by 4 bases, leaving 13 bases between them. CDR1 and CDR2 from the germline V gene are MDHEN and SYDVKM.

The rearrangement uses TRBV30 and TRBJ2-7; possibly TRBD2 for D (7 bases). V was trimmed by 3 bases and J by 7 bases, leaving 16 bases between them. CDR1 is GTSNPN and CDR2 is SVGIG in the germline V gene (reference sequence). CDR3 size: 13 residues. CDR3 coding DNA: TGTGCCTGGAGCGAGGGGGGGAGAAAAGAGCAGTACTTC. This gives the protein CAWSEGGRKEQYF.

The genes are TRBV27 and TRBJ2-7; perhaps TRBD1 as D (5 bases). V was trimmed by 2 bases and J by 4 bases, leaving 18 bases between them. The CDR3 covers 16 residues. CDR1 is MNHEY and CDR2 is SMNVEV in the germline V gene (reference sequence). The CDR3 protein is CASSLDLRGGRYEQYF. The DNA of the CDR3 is TGTGCCAGCAGTTTAGATTTAAGGGGCGGAAGATACGAGCAGTACTTC.

CDR3 protein: CASRARDPYEQYF. The CDR3 coding sequence is TGTGCCAGCAGGGCCAGGGATCCCTACGAGCAGTACTTC. The rearrangement joins TRBV6-5 to TRBJ2-7; possible D gene TRBD1, 5 bases. There are 13 residues in the CDR3. The V end was cut by 6 bases, the J end by 2 bases, with 11 bases between. Germline CDR1 reads MNHEY; CDR2 reads SVGAGI.

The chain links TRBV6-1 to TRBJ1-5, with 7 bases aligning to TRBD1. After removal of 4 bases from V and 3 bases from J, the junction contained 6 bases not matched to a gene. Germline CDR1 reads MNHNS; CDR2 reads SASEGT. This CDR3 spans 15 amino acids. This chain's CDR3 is CASSVSGQNNQPQHF. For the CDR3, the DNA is TGTGCCAGCAGTGTGTCGGGACAGAACAATCAGCCCCAGCATTTT.

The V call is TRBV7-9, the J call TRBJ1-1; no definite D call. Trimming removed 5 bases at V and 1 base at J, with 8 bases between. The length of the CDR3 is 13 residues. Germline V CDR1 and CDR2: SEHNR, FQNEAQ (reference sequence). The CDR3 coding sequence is TGTGCCAGCAGCCCCCCAGGGAACACTGAAGCTTTCTTT. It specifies CASSPPGNTEAFF.

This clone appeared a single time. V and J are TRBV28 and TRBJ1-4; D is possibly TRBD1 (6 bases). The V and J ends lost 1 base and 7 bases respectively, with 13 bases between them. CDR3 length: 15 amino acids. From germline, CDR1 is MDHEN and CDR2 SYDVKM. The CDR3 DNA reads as TGTGCCAGCAGTTTATACAGGGCCCTGGGTGAAAAACTGTTTTTT. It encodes CASSLYRALGEKLFF.